This T cell receptor beta chain was identified during a study of cytomegalovirus exposure and HLA in healthy donors. The V gene lost 7 bases and the J gene lost 10 bases, with 23 bases spanning the gap. The CDR3 has 15 amino acids. Germline loops: CDR1 SGHAT, CDR2 FQNNGV. Study results and limitations: Presence/absence analyses treated sequencing depth as roughly uniform across donors. When analyzed later, a missense DCLRE1C variant was found to be linked to TCR beta V- and J-gene trimming. Among the most significant clusters, several appeared linked to common viral pathogens in a later analysis.

The primer mix had 60 Vbeta and 13 Jbeta primers. TCRdb keeps only in-frame clones here, not all; method: immunoSEQ multiplex PCR. The table records 100,000 to 150,000 clones, 77% of them present only once. In the case of this clone: The antigen remains unidentified.

The chain couples TRBV11-2 to TRBJ2-1; TRBD1 might be the D (5 bases). Material for sequencing was PBMCs. The TCR sequence derives from a male donor in good health and CMV-seropositive. CDR3 sequence (DNA): TGTGCCAGCACCCTGCTACGCTCCAGGGATGGCGAGCAGTTCTTC. Its translation is CASTLLRSRDGEQFF.